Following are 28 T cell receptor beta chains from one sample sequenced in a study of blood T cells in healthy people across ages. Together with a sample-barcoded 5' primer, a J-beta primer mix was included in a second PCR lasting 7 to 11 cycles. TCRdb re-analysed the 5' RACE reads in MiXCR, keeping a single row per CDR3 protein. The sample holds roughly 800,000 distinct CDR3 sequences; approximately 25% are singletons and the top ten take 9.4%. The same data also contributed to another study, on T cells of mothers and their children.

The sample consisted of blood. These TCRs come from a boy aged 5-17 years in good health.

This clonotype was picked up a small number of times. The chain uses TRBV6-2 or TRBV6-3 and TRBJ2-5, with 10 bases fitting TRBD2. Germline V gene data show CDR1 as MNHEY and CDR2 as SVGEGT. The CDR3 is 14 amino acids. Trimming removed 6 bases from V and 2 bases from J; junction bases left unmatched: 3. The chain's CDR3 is CASRLAGLQETQYF. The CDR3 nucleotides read TGTGCCAGCAGACTAGCGGGGTTACAAGAGACCCAGTACTTC.

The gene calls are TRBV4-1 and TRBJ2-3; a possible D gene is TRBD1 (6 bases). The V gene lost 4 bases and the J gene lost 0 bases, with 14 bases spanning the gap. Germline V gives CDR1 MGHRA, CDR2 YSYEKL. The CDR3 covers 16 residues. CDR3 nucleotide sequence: TGCGCCAGCAGCCCCTGGACAGTTTCTAGCACAGATACGCAGTATTTT. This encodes CASSPWTVSSTDTQYF.

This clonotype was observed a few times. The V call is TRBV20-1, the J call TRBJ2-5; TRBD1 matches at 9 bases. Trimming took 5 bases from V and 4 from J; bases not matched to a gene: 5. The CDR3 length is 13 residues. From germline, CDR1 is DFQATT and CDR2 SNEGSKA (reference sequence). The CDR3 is CSAVTGGGETQYF. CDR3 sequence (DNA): TGCAGTGCTGTCACAGGGGGCGGAGAGACCCAGTACTTC.

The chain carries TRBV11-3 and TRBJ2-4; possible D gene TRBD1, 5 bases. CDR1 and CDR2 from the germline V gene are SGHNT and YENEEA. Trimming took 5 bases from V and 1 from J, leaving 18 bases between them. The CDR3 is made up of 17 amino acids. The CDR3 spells CASSIAGKGFAKNIQYF. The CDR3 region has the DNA TGTGCCAGCAGCATCGCAGGGAAAGGTTTTGCCAAAAACATTCAGTACTTC. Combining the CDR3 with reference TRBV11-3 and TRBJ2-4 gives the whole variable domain EAGVVQSPRYKIIEKKQPVAFWCNPISGHNTLYWYLQNLGQGPELLIRYENEEAVDDSQLPKDRFSAERLKGVDSTLKIQPAELGDSAVYLCASSIAGKGFAKNIQYFGAGTRLSVL.

The CDR3 reads CASSQTVATNEKLFF. Here the CDR3 DNA reads TGCGCCAGCAGCCAAACAGTTGCAACTAATGAAAAACTGTTTTTT. This chain joins TRBV4-3 and TRBJ1-4; D uncertain. CDR3 length: 15 amino acids. The V and J ends lost 2 bases and 0 bases respectively, with 7 bases between them. Germline-derived CDR1 and CDR2 are LGHNA and YSLEER.

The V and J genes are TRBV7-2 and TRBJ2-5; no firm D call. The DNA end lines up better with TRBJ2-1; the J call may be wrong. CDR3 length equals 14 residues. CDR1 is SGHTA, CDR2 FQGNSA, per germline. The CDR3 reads CASSLTRTVNEQFF. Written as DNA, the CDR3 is TGTGCCAGCAGCTTAACCCGGACCGTAAATGAGCAGTTCTTC.

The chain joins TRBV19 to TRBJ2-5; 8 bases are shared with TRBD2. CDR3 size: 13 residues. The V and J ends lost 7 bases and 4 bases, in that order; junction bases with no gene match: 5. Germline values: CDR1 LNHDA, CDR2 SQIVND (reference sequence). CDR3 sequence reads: CASTTAGGETQYF. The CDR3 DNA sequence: TGTGCCAGTACCACGGCGGGAGGAGAGACCCAGTACTTC.

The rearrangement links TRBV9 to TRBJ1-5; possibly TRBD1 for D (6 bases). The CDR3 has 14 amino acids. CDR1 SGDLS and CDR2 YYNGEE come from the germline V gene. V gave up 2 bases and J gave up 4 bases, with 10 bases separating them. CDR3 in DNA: TGTGCCAGCAGCGTTGGACAGTGGAATCAGCCCCAGCATTTT. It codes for CASSVGQWNQPQHF.

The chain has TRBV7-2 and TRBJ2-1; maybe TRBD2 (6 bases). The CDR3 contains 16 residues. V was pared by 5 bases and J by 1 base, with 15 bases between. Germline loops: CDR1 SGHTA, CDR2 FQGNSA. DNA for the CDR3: TGTGCCAGCAGCGATGAGCTAGCGCTATCCTACAATGAGCAGTTCTTC. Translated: CASSDELALSYNEQFF. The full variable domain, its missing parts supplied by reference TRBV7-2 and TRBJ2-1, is GAGVSQSPSNKVTEKGKDVELRCDPISGHTALYWYRQSLGQGLEFLIYFQGNSAPDKSGLPSDRFSAERTGGSVSTLTIQRTQQEDSAVYLCASSDELALSYNEQFFGPGTRLTVL.

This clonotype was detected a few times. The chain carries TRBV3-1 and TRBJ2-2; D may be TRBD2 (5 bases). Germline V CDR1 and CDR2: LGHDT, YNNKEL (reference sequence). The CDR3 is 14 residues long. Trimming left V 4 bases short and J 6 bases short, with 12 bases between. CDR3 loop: CASSPGVMAGELFF. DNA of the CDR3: TGTGCCAGCAGCCCCGGGGTAATGGCCGGGGAGCTGTTTTTT.

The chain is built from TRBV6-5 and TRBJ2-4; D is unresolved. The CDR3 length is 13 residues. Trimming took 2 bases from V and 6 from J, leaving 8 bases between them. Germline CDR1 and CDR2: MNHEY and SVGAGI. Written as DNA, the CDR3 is TGTGCCAGCAGTTACAAGGTTGGAAACATTCAGTACTTC. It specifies CASSYKVGNIQYF.

CDR3 DNA sequence: TGCGCCAGCAGTAGGGACAGGGCGGACTATGGCTACACCTTC. Translating it yields CASSRDRADYGYTF. V and J are TRBV5-1 and TRBJ1-2, with 9 bases that match TRBD1. Germline V gene sequence: CDR1 SGHRS, CDR2 YFSETQ. The V and J ends lost 5 bases and 3 bases, in that order; junction bases with no gene match: 5. The CDR3 sequence is 14 residues long.

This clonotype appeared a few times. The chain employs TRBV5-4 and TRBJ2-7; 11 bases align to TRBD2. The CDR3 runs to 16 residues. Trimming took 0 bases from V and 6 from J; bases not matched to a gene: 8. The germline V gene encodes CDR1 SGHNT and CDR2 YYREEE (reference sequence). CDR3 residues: CASSLALTSGTLEQYF. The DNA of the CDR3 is TGTGCCAGCAGCTTGGCCTTGACTAGCGGGACTCTCGAGCAGTACTTC.

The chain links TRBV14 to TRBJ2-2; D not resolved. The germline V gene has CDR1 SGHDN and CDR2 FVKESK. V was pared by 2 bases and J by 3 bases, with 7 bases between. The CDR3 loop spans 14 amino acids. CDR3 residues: CASSQKRDTGELFF. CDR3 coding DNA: TGTGCCAGCAGCCAAAAAAGGGACACCGGGGAGCTGTTTTTT.

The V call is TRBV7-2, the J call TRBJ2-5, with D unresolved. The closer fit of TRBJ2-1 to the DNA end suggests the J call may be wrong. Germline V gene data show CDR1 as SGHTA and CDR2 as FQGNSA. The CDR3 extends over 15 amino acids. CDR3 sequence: CASSLVGDPLGEQFF. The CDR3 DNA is TGTGCCAGCAGCTTGGTTGGCGACCCATTGGGTGAGCAGTTCTTC.

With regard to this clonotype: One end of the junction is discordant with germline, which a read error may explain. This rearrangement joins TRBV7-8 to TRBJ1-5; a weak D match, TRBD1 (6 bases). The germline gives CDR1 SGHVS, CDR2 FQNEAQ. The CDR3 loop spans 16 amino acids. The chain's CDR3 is CASSLGDLTGNQPQHF. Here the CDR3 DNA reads TGTGCCAGCAGTTTAGGGGACCTAACAGGGAATCAGCCCCAGCATTTT. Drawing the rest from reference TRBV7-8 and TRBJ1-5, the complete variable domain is GAGVSQSPRYKVAKRGQDVALRCDPISGHVSLFWYQQALGQGPEFLTYFQNEAQLDKSGLPSDRFFAERPEGSVSTLKIQRTQQEDSAVYLCASSLGDLTGNQPQHFGDGTRLSIL.

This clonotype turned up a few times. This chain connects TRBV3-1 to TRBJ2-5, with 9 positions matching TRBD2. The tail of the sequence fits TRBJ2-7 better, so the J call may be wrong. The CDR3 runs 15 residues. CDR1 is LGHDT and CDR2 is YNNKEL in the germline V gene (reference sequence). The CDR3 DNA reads TGTGCCAGCAGCCCGGTTCTAGCGGGGACGTACGAGCAGTACTTC. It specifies CASSPVLAGTYEQYF.

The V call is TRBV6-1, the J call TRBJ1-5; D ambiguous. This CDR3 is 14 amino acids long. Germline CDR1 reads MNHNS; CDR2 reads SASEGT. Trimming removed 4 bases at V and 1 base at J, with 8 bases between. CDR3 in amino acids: CASSVYRSNQPQHF. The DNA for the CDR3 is TGTGCCAGCAGTGTCTATAGGAGCAATCAGCCCCAGCATTTT.

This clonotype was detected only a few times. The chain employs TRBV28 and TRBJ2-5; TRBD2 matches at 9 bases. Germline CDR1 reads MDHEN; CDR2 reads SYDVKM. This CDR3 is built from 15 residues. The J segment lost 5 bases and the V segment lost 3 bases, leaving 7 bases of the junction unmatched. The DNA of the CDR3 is TGTGCCAGCAGTTTCATTAGCGGGGGATTGGAGACCCAGTACTTC. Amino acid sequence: CASSFISGGLETQYF.

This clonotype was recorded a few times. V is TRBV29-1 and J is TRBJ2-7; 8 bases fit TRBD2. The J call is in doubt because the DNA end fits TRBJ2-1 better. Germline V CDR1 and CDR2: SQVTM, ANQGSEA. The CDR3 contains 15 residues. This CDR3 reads CSFGAGGLLYNEQFF. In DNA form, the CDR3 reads TGCAGCTTTGGGGCGGGAGGCCTTCTCTACAATGAGCAGTTCTTC.

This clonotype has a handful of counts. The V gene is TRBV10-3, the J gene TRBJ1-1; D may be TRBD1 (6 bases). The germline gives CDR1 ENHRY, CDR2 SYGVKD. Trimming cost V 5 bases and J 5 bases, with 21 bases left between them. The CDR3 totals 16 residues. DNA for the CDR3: TGTGCCATCAGTAATTACCCCACAGGGAGAGGGACTGAAGCTTTCTTT. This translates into CAISNYPTGRGTEAFF.

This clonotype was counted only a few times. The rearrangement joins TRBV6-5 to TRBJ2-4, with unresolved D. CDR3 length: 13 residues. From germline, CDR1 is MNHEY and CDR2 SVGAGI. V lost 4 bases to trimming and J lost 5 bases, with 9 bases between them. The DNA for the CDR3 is TGTGCCAGCAGTTTTGACGGCGAAAACATTCAGTACTTC. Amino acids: CASSFDGENIQYF.

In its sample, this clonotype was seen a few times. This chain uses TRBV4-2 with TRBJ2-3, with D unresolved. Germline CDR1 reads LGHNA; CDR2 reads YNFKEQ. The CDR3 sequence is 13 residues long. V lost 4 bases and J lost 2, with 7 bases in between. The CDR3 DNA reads TGTGCCAGCAGCCCTCAGTACACAGATACGCAGTATTTT. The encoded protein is CASSPQYTDTQYF.

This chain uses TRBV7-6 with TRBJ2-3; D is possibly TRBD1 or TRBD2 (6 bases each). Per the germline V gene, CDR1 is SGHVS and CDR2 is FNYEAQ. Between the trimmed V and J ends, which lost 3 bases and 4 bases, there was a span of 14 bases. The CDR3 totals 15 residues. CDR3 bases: TGTGCCAGCAGCTTTTCCTCGGGGGCGTCAGATACGCAGTATTTT. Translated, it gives CASSFSSGASDTQYF. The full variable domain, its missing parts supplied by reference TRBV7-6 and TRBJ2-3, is GAGVSQSPRYKVTKRGQDVALRCDPISGHVSLYWYRQALGQGPEFLTYFNYEAQQDKSGLPNDRFSAERPEGSISTLTIQRTEQRDSAMYRCASSFSSGASDTQYFGPGTRLTVL.

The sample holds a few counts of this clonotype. The CDR3 protein is CASSITENTEAFF. DNA of the CDR3: TGTGCCAGCAGCATTACAGAGAACACTGAAGCTTTCTTT. This chain joins TRBV7-9 and TRBJ1-1; D unresolved. V was pared by 5 bases and J by 1 base, with 8 bases between. Per the germline V gene, CDR1 is SEHNR and CDR2 is FQNEAQ (reference sequence). CDR3 length equals 13 residues.

The CDR3 bases are TGTGCCAGCAGCTTAGTTCTGACGGGAGGGTGGACCGGGGAGCTGTTTTTT. This gives the protein CASSLVLTGGWTGELFF. V is TRBV7-8 and J is TRBJ2-2; 8 nucleotides match TRBD2. The trim removed 1 base at V and 5 bases at J, leaving 9 bases unmatched. Germline V lookup: CDR1 SGHVS, CDR2 FQNEAQ. The CDR3 consists of 17 residues.

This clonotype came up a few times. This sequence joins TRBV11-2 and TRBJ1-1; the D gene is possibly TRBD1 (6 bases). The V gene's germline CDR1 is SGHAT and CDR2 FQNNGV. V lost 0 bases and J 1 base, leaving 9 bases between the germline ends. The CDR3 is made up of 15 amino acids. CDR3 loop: CASSLETGRNTEAFF. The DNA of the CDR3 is TGTGCCAGCAGCTTAGAGACAGGCCGGAACACTGAAGCTTTCTTT.

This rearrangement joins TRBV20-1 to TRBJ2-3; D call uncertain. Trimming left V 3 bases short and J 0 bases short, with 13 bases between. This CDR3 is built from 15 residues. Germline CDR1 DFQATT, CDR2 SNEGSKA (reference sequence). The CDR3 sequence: CSASTRTASTDTQYF. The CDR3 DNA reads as TGCAGTGCTAGCACGCGCACAGCTAGCACAGATACGCAGTATTTT.